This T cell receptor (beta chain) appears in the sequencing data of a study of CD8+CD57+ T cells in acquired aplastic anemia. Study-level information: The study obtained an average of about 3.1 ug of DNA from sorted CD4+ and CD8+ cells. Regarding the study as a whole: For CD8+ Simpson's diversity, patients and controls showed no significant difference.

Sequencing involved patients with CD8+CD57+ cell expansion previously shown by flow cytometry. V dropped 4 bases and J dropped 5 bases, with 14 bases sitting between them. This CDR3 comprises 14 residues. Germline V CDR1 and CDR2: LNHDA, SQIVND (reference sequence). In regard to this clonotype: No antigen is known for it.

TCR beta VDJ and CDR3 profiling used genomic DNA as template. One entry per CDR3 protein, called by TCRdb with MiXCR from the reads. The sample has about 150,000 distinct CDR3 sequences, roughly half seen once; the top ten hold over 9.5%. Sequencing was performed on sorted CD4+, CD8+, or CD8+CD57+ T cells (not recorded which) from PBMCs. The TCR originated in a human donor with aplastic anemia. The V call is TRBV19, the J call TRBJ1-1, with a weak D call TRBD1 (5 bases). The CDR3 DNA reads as TGTGCCAGTAGTAGGGGGGGGTCGTTGACTGAAGCTTTCTTT. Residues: CASSRGGSLTEAFF. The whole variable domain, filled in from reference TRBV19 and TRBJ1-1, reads DGGITQSPKYLFRKEGQNVTLSCEQNLNHDAMYWYRQDPGQGLRLIYYSQIVNDFQKGDIAEGYSVSREKKESFPLTVTSAQKNPTAFYLCASSRGGSLTEAFFGQGTRLTVV.